This entry lists 3 T cell receptor beta chains sequenced from one sample in a study of T-cell memory formation after mild COVID-19. TCRdb analysed the 5' RACE reads with MiXCR anew, one entry per CDR3 protein. This sample has hundreds of thousands of distinct CDR3 sequences, with about 25% found just once. Sequencing input: PBMCs or a T cell subset sorted from them (not recorded which). The receptors here all came from an adult woman who had mild COVID-19 (a few samples of this study predate the infection). Cell type and time point are not known.

This chain links TRBV15 with TRBJ1-2; D may be TRBD1 (6 bases). The CDR3 is 14 amino acids. Trimming shortened V by 3 bases and J by 5 bases, and 13 bases separated the two germline ends. Germline CDR1 and CDR2: LNHNV and YYDKDF (reference sequence). The CDR3 coding sequence is TGTGCCACCAGCAGCGCCGGCAGGGGATATGGCTACACCTTC. This sequence encodes CATSSAGRGYGYTF. Full variable domain (rest looked up from reference TRBV15 and TRBJ1-2): DAMVIQNPRYQVTQFGKPVTLSCSQTLNHNVMYWYQQKSSQAPKLLFHYYDKDFNNEADTPDNFQSRRPNTSFCFLDIRSPGLGDTAMYLCATSSAGRGYGYTFGSGTRLTVV.

This clonotype was seen more than once but under ten times. V usage is TRBV2 and J usage is TRBJ2-1; D unclear. The ends were cut back, 6 bases at V and 12 bases at J, with 12 bases in the middle. Germline V gene sequence: CDR1 SNHLY, CDR2 FYNNEI. The CDR3 covers 11 residues. This CDR3 is CASSPSMGQFF. DNA for the CDR3: TGTGCCAGCAGCCCCTCAATGGGGCAGTTCTTC.

This clonotype was seen a handful of times. V and J are TRBV7-9 and TRBJ2-3; 7 bases map to TRBD1. Germline-derived CDR1 and CDR2 are SEHNR and FQNEAQ (reference sequence). The CDR3 covers 18 residues. The ends lost 0 bases at V and 2 bases at J; junction bases unmatched: 11. The CDR3 loop is CASSLAEYVGQTTDTQYF. The CDR3 nucleotides are TGTGCCAGCAGCTTAGCGGAGTATGTGGGACAGACCACAGATACGCAGTATTTT.